The present TCR beta chain was sequenced within a study of beta chain features in type 1 diabetes (dated by TCRdb to 2017 to 2018). A note on the overall study: Mean age, gender distribution, total cell number and subset yield did not differ between patients and healthy donors. A total of about 110 million sorted cells were examined across all samples, and the number of cells per subset was strongly correlated with RNA yield. The study compared TCRB repertoires of sorted circulating CD4+ T cell subsets between recently diagnosed type 1 diabetes patients and matched healthy donors. Regulatory and stem cell-like memory subsets were obtained from only 8 patients and about eight healthy donors, while naive and central memory subsets were obtained from all 28 donors.

What the research found in general, with its limitations: PCR might favor shorter templates, but patient and control samples were amplified and corrected together, so any skew would affect both groups equally. At VDJ recombination sites, type 1 diabetes patients had fewer insertions and more deleted nucleotides, which implies abnormalities in thymic rearrangement. HLA sub-analyses involved small numbers of individuals, so any influence of HLA type on TCRB rearrangement remained unresolved. Because cDNA was sequenced instead of genomic DNA, highly expressing activated cells could be over-represented, though the groups showed no difference in activation or CD3 levels. A moderate but significant shortening of TCRB CDR3 length was observed in type 1 diabetes patients in all four CD4+ subsets. Naive, central memory and regulatory TCRB repertoires appeared to be more similar among patients than among healthy donors.

The entire amount of isolated RNA was reverse transcribed using the High Capacity cDNA Reverse Transcription Kit, so the sequenced TCRB transcripts were expressed ones. Deep immunoSEQ sequencing was applied to naive, central memory and regulatory T cell samples, giving an average of around 3.8 million total reads per sample. After sorted cells were lysed in RLT buffer, RNA was extracted with DNase-treated RNeasy Micro or Mini kits, with the choice depending on cell number. Each cell subset was processed separately to prevent cross-contamination, with patient and healthy donor samples processed together. The immunoSEQ multiplex PCR was used to amplify TCRB sequences from cDNA, yielding 87-bp fragments that span the CDR3 region. Sequencing of the amplicons was performed on the Illumina HiSeq platform. As for how the authors treated the data: Synthetic template baselines were used to correct PCR bias computationally, reads within Hamming distance 2 were collapsed together, and singletons that could not be merged were discarded. Reads were aligned against IMGT to assign V, D and J genes, CDR3 length and insertions or deletions at six rearrangement sites. Within each subset, clonotype counts were normalized to the number of sorted cells before true diversity and Gini coefficients were calculated with the tcR R package. The overlap coefficient, calculated on TCRB nucleotide sequences, was used to measure repertoire sharing. Out-of-frame TCRB sequences from naive cells were analyzed to stand in for the pre-selection repertoire. Drawn from immuneACCESS, this table holds only the in-frame rearrangements with V and J called that TCRdb kept. Clones are partly lost; checked studies trace under half to an unresolved V gene and leave the rest unexplained. V and J calls and clone size are copied from that table; D and trimming were computed from the DNA. This sample lists under 400,000 clones; roughly an eighth were detected once. 0.0095% to 0.013% of the sample goes to the ten largest clones.

To note about this clone: No antigen is known for it. Base quality data are lacking; no much larger clone is found one base away.

CDR1 and CDR2 are drawn from the germline V gene: SNHLY, FYNNEI. The CDR3 starts with the cysteine, ends with the phenylalanine, and has 14 residues. The read is trimmed to its CDR3 DNA, 42 bases read in frame from base 1. Ends trimmed: V by 8 bases, J by 9 bases; bases unmatched to a gene: 7. Each donor gave one peripheral blood draw, averaging around 0.11 L, which was collected into heparinised tubes. A BD FACSAria II was used to sort naive, central memory, regulatory and stem cell-like memory CD4+ T cells with a panel that included CD45RO, CCR7, CD25, CD127, CD95 and CD27. A purity above 95% was achieved for all sorted populations. PBMCs were separated immediately by Lymphoprep density gradient centrifugation and were stained directly, without being cultured. So that batch effects would be minimized, each experiment stained and sorted samples in pairs, pairing one healthy donor with one patient.

The receptor comes from a woman under 30 with type 1 diabetes. The V and J genes are TRBV2 and TRBJ2-1, with 13 central nucleotides matching TRBD2. The source material was naive CD4+ T cells from blood. Reading the label with the study, this specimen's cell subset or site is: true naive CD4+ T cells. The CDR3 protein is CASGWTSGSSEQFF. Read as DNA, the sequence is TGTGCCAGCGGGTGGACTAGCGGGAGTTCTGAGCAGTTCTTC.